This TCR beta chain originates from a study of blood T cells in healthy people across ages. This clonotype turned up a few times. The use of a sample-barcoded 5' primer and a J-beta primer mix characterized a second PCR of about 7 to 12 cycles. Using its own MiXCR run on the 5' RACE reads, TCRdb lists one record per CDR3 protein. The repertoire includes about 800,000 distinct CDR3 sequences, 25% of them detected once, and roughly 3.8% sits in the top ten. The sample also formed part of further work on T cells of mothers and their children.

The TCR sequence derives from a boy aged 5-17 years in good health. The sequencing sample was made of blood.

CDR3 residues: CASSAPGPEAFF. DNA for the CDR3: TGTGCCAGCAGCGCTCCGGGACCAGAAGCTTTCTTT. The J gene is TRBJ1-1, the V gene TRBV7-9; tentative D call: TRBD1 (5 bases). The CDR3 consists of 12 residues. V was clipped by 5 bases and J by 8 bases, with 12 bases between them. Germline assignment: CDR1 SEHNR and CDR2 FQNEAQ (reference sequence). The full variable domain, its missing parts supplied by reference TRBV7-9 and TRBJ1-1, is DTGVSQNPRHKITKRGQNVTFRCDPISEHNRLYWYRQTLGQGPEFLTYFQNEAQLEKSRLLSDRFSAERPKGSFSTLEIQRTEQGDSAMYLCASSAPGPEAFFGQGTRLTVV.